This paragraph covers one T cell receptor (beta chain) sequence. After re-calling the 5' RACE reads, TCRdb lists one entry per CDR3 protein, DNA absent. The data include roughly 430,000 distinct CDR3 sequences; the top ten clones carry approximately 6.8%. This CDR3 spans 12 amino acids. Germline CDR1 is MNHEY and CDR2 is SVGEGT. This sample was taken from a study of T cells expressing NK-cell markers. This receptor was obtained from a woman between 18 and 70 years old in good health. The genes are TRBV6-2 or TRBV6-3 and TRBJ2-1; the TRBD1 assignment by TCRdb is unverifiable without DNA. The sample taken for sequencing was blood T cells: a sorted CD56 or NKG2C T cell subset, CD4+ or CD8+ T cells, or bulk PBMC T cells (not recorded which). This chain's CDR3 is CASRPDRGEQFF.